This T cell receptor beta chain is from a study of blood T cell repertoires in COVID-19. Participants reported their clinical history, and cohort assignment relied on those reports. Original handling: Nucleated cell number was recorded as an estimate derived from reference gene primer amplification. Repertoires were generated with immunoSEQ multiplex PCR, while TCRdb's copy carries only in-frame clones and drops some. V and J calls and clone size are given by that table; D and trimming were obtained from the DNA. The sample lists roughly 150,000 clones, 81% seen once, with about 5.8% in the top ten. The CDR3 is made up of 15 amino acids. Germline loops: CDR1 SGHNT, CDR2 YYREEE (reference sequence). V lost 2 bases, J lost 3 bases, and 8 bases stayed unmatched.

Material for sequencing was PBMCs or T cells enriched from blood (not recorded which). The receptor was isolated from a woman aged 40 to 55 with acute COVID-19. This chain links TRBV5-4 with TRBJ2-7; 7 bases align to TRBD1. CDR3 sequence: CASSFQTGSGYEQYF. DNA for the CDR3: TGTGCCAGCAGCTTCCAGACAGGGAGCGGCTACGAGCAGTACTTC.